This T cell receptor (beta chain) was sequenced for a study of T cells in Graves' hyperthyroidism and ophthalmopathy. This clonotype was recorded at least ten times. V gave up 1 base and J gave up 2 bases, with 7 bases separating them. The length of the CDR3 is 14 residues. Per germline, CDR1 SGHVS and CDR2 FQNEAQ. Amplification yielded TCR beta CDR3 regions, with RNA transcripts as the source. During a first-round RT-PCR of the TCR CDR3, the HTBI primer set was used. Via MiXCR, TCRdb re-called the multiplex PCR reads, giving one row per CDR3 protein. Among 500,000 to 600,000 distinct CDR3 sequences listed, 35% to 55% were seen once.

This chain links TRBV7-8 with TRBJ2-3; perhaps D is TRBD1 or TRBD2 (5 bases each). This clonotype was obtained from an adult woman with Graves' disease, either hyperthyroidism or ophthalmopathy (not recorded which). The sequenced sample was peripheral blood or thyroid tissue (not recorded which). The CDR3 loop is CASSLGGATDTQYF. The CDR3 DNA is TGTGCCAGCAGCTTAGGAGGGGCCACAGATACGCAGTATTTT.